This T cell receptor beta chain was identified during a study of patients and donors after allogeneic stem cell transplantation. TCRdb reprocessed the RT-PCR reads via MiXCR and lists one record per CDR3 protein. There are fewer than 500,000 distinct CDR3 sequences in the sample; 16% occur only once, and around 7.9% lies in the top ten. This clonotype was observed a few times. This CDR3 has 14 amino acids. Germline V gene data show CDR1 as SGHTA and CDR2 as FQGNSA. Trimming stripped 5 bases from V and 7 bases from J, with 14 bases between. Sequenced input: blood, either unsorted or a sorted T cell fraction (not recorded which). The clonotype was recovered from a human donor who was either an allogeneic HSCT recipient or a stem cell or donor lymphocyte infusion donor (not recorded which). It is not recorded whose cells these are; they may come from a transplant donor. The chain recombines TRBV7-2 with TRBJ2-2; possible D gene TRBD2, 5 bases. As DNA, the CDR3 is TGTGCCAGCAGCCCGCGACTATTTGGCGGGGAGCTGTTTTTT. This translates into CASSPRLFGGELFF.